The 22 T cell receptor beta chains below were found in one sample sequenced in a study of cytomegalovirus exposure and HLA in healthy donors. The PCR made use of 60 Vbeta and 13 Jbeta primers. Using immunoSEQ multiplex PCR, the repertoire was profiled, and TCRdb retains in-frame clones only, with some absent. The sample lists roughly 62,000 clones; about 81% were seen once. Sample: PBMCs. The receptors here all came from a woman younger than 45 in good health and CMV-seronegative.

This chain uses TRBV5-4 with TRBJ2-7, with 12 bases identical to TRBD2. The CDR3 totals 15 residues. In germline, CDR1 is SGHNT, CDR2 YYREEE (reference sequence). Unmatched junction bases numbered 7, after V lost 3 bases and J lost 6 bases. The CDR3 sequence is CASSSGLAGTGEQYF. The CDR3 DNA follows: TGTGCCAGCAGCTCAGGACTAGCGGGAACGGGCGAGCAGTACTTC.

The rearrangement links TRBV15 to TRBJ2-1, with 11 bases that match TRBD2. This CDR3 has 16 amino acids. J gave up 4 bases and V 4 bases, and 6 bases lay outside the gene matches. CDR1 and CDR2 from the germline V gene are LNHNV and YYDKDF (reference sequence). CDR3 protein: CATSTVTSGGYNEQFF. The CDR3 DNA is TGTGCCACCAGCACAGTCACTAGCGGGGGTTACAATGAGCAGTTCTTC.

The chain couples TRBV27 to TRBJ2-3; 10 bases map to TRBD1. Germline CDR1 and CDR2: MNHEY and SMNVEV (reference sequence). The J segment lost 5 bases and the V segment lost 1 base, leaving 6 bases of the junction unmatched. CDR3 size: 16 residues. The CDR3 DNA sequence: TGTGCCAGCAGTTTATTTCGACAGGGGGCAGGAGATACGCAGTATTTT. Amino acid sequence: CASSLFRQGAGDTQYF.

In this sample, this clone turned up a few times. The gene calls are TRBV6-1 and TRBJ2-2, with D tentatively TRBD2 (6 bases). Germline CDR1 reads MNHNS; CDR2 reads SASEGT. The CDR3 is made up of 14 amino acids. The V end lost 7 bases, the J end lost 7 bases, and 16 bases lay between the germline ends. The CDR3 nucleotides are TGTGCCAGCAACTGGTCGGGAGTAAGCGGGGAGCTGTTTTTT. As protein: CASNWSGVSGELFF.

The chain carries TRBV18 and TRBJ2-3, with TRBD2 as a possible D gene (6 bases). Between the trimmed V and J ends, which lost 3 bases and 2 bases, there was a span of 15 bases. CDR3 length equals 16 residues. Germline V gives CDR1 KGHSH, CDR2 LQKENI. The CDR3 here is CASSPGSSGTTDTQYF. As DNA, the CDR3 is TGTGCCAGCTCACCTGGTAGTAGCGGCACCACAGATACGCAGTATTTT. The complete variable domain, with remaining parts taken from reference TRBV18 and TRBJ2-3, reads NAGVMQNPRHLVRRRGQEARLRCSPMKGHSHVYWYRQLPEEGLKFMVYLQKENIIDESGMPKERFSAEFPKEGPSILRIQQVVRGDSAAYFCASSPGSSGTTDTQYFGPGTRLTVL.

This chain joins TRBV5-1 and TRBJ2-1, with a possible D match to TRBD1 (5 bases). The CDR3 runs 16 residues. V was pared by 4 bases and J by 3 bases, with 17 bases between. Per the germline V gene, CDR1 is SGHRS and CDR2 is YFSETQ. The CDR3 nucleotides read TGCGCCAGCAGCCAACAGACAGCAGGCGGCTACAATGAGCAGTTCTTC. As protein: CASSQQTAGGYNEQFF. The variable domain in full, with the rest retrieved from reference TRBV5-1 and TRBJ2-1, is KAGVTQTPRYLIKTRGQQVTLSCSPISGHRSVSWYQQTPGQGLQFLFEYFSETQRNKGNFPGRFSGRQFSNSRSEMNVSTLELGDSALYLCASSQQTAGGYNEQFFGPGTRLTVL.

The V and J genes are TRBV28 and TRBJ2-1; tentatively, D is TRBD2 (6 bases). The V gene lost 4 bases and the J gene lost 7 bases, with 17 bases spanning the gap. This CDR3 comprises 15 residues. Germline lookup yields CDR1 MDHEN and CDR2 SYDVKM. This chain's CDR3 is CASSSSGSSQNEQFF. CDR3 bases: TGTGCCAGCAGTTCGTCCGGGAGCAGTCAGAATGAGCAGTTCTTC.

The J gene is TRBJ1-1, the V gene TRBV4-3; a weak D match, TRBD1 (5 bases). Trimming stripped 4 bases from V and 0 bases from J, with 21 bases between. CDR3 length: 18 amino acids. Germline CDR1 LGHNA, CDR2 YSLEER. This CDR3 reads CASSPREDKGVLNTEAFF. The CDR3 nucleotides read TGCGCCAGCAGCCCAAGGGAAGACAAAGGGGTTTTGAACACTGAAGCTTTCTTT.

The CDR3 loop reads CASSGGIWPQHF. As DNA, the CDR3 is TGTGCCAGCAGTGGCGGGATTTGGCCCCAGCATTTT. The chain combines TRBV2 with TRBJ1-5, with unresolved D. The CDR3 consists of 12 residues. V was trimmed by 4 bases and J by 9 bases, leaving 10 bases between them. The germline V gene has CDR1 SNHLY and CDR2 FYNNEI.

The CDR3 sequence is CASSMGPGLGDNEQFF. The CDR3, as DNA: TGTGCCAGTAGTATGGGACCGGGACTAGGAGACAATGAGCAGTTCTTC. The chain uses TRBV19 and TRBJ2-1; 8 positions match TRBD2. This CDR3 region has 16 residues. With V trimmed by 3 bases and J by 5 bases, 9 bases remained unmatched. CDR1 is LNHDA, CDR2 SQIVND, per germline (reference sequence).

The chain links TRBV7-8 to TRBJ2-3, with D possibly matching TRBD2 (5 bases). This CDR3 comprises 15 residues. Looked up from germline, CDR1 is SGHVS and CDR2 is FQNEAQ. Trimming cost V 5 bases and J 2 bases, with 14 bases left between them. CDR3: CASSVGGPLTDTQYF. As DNA, the CDR3 is TGTGCCAGCAGCGTAGGCGGGCCACTCACAGATACGCAGTATTTT.

This clone was detected only once. J is TRBJ2-1 and V is TRBV11-2; 10 positions match TRBD2. Germline lookup yields CDR1 SGHAT and CDR2 FQNNGV. V gave up 2 bases and J gave up 5 bases; unmatched junction bases: 9. This CDR3 region has 17 residues. CDR3 loop: CASSLFPSGSGNNEQFF. CDR3 coding DNA: TGTGCCAGCAGCTTATTTCCTAGCGGGAGCGGTAACAATGAGCAGTTCTTC.

The rearrangement joins TRBV4-1 to TRBJ1-6; no definite D call. Per the germline V gene, CDR1 is MGHRA and CDR2 is YSYEKL. The CDR3 length is 17 residues. V lost 0 bases and J 1 base, leaving 10 bases between the germline ends. CDR3 sequence reads: CASSQDVQFSYNSPLHF. In DNA form, the CDR3 reads TGCGCCAGCAGCCAAGATGTACAGTTTTCCTATAATTCACCCCTCCACTTT.

This clone was seen once. The V and J genes are TRBV18 and TRBJ1-3, with D hard to call. The germline V and J ends were trimmed by 1 base and 3 bases, with 7 bases remaining between them. Germline-derived CDR1 and CDR2 are KGHSH and LQKENI. This CDR3 comprises 14 residues. Here the CDR3 DNA reads TGTGCCAGCTCACCACAGGGAGATGGAAACACCATATATTTT. This encodes CASSPQGDGNTIYF.

The genes are TRBV9 and TRBJ1-6; D not certain. CDR1 is SGDLS and CDR2 is YYNGEE in the germline V gene. This CDR3 is 13 amino acids long. Trimming shortened V by 4 bases and J by 11 bases, and 13 bases separated the two germline ends. CDR3 in amino acids: CASSTGGGAPLHF. CDR3 bases: TGTGCCAGCAGCACCGGAGGCGGTGCACCCCTCCACTTT.

The chain employs TRBV7-9 and TRBJ1-4; 8 bases are a match to TRBD1. The CDR3 consists of 15 residues. Germline loops: CDR1 SEHNR, CDR2 FQNEAQ (reference sequence). The ends lost 4 bases at V and 4 bases at J; junction bases unmatched: 5. As DNA, the CDR3 is TGTGCCAGCAGCTCCGGACAGGGCCTTAATGAAAAACTGTTTTTT. Encoded protein: CASSSGQGLNEKLFF.

The rearrangement links TRBV11-2 to TRBJ1-5; D is undetermined. This CDR3 has 13 amino acids. V lost 6 bases to trimming and J lost 9 bases, with 15 bases between them. Looked up from germline, CDR1 is SGHAT and CDR2 is FQNNGV. In DNA form, the CDR3 reads TGTGCCAGCAGACGATACCTTGCAGGGCCCCAGCATTTT. It is translated as CASRRYLAGPQHF.

The chain is built from TRBV7-9 and TRBJ1-2; D possibly corresponds to TRBD1 (6 bases). Trimming pared 4 bases from V and 5 bases from J, leaving 8 bases between. The germline V gene encodes CDR1 SEHNR and CDR2 FQNEAQ (reference sequence). The CDR3 is 12 amino acids. This CDR3 reads CASSSGTYGYTF. CDR3 coding DNA: TGTGCCAGCAGCTCGGGGACATATGGCTACACCTTC.

The CDR3 reads CASSQSSDGRETQYF. CDR3 nucleotide sequence: TGCGCCAGCAGCCAAAGTTCGGATGGGAGAGAGACCCAGTACTTC. The chain employs TRBV4-1 and TRBJ2-5, with D tentatively TRBD2 (5 bases). The CDR3 is 15 amino acids. Germline V gene data show CDR1 as MGHRA and CDR2 as YSYEKL. V was pared by 2 bases and J by 4 bases, with 14 bases between.

The chain is built from TRBV7-9 and TRBJ2-5; the match to TRBD1 covers 8 bases. The closer fit of TRBJ2-7 to the DNA end suggests the J call may be wrong. Per germline, CDR1 SEHNR and CDR2 FQNEAQ (reference sequence). The CDR3 extends over 14 amino acids. The CDR3 DNA reads TGTGCCAGCAGCTTAGTGGACAGGGCGGACGAGCAGTACTTC. As protein: CASSLVDRADEQYF.

V usage is TRBV19 and J usage is TRBJ2-7, with TRBD1 identical over 8 bases. The V segment lost 5 bases and the J segment 2 bases; nucleotides outside the gene matches: 5. Per germline, CDR1 LNHDA and CDR2 SQIVND (reference sequence). This CDR3 contains 14 residues. Here the CDR3 DNA reads TGTGCCAGTAGTCTCCGGACAGGGACCTACGAGCAGTACTTC. Its protein product is CASSLRTGTYEQYF.

CDR3 protein: CASSTRAPPASDTQYF. CDR3 sequence (DNA): TGTGCCAGCTCTACCAGGGCACCACCTGCTTCAGATACGCAGTATTTT. This chain joins TRBV18 and TRBJ2-3, with D maybe TRBD1 (5 bases). Looked up from germline, CDR1 is KGHSH and CDR2 is LQKENI. This CDR3 has 16 residues. Trimming stripped 6 bases from V and 4 bases from J, with 20 bases between.